This TCR beta chain was identified in a study of shared clonotypes between healthy human individuals. This clone was detected only once. Naivety among CD8 cells was defined by CD45RO negativity and positive CCR7 selection, thereby excluding terminally differentiated effector memory CD45RA+ cells. All the donors were Caucasian adults who lived in Nashville, Tennessee. The CDR3 is 16 residues long. Germline assignment: CDR1 SNHLY and CDR2 FYNNEI. V shed 6 bases and J 7 bases; nucleotides not matched to a gene: 8. It was across several immunoSEQ plates that each subset's genomic DNA was evenly split. Produced via immunoSEQ multiplex PCR; TCRdb's table is partial and in-frame only. The repertoire holds 1.5 million to 2.5 million clones, with about 95% as singletons.

This clonotype originated in a man aged 18 to 30 in good health. Material for sequencing was naive CD8+ T cells sorted from blood. The chain recombines TRBV2 with TRBJ2-1; 14 bases are a match to TRBD2. The CDR3 nucleotides are TGTGCCAGCAGGGGACTAGCGGGAGCTTGGGGTAATGAGCAGTTCTTC. Amino acid sequence: CASRGLAGAWGNEQFF. The full variable domain, in which reference TRBV2 and TRBJ2-1 provide the parts outside the CDR3, is EPEVTQTPSHQVTQMGQEVILRCVPISNHLYFYWYRQILGQKVEFLVSFYNNEISEKSEIFDDQFSVERPDGSNFTLKIRSTKLEDSAMYFCASRGLAGAWGNEQFFGPGTRLTVL.